The 28 T cell receptor beta chains listed next were all sequenced from one sample in a study of blood T cell repertoires in COVID-19. The method was immunoSEQ multiplex PCR; TCRdb's version includes in-frame clones alone and lacks a portion of them. The repertoire has some 250,000 clones, around nine tenths of them found once; the top ten carry approximately 9%. The material sequenced was PBMCs or T cells enriched from blood (not recorded which). Receptor source: a middle-aged man who had recovered from COVID-19.

This chain joins TRBV4-3 and TRBJ2-1, with 10 bases fitting TRBD2. The germline V gene encodes CDR1 LGHNA and CDR2 YSLEER. The V gene end was trimmed by 6 bases and the J gene end by 3 bases; junction bases not matched to a gene: 5. The CDR3 is 15 residues long. DNA of the CDR3: TGCGCCAGCAGTCCTCTAGCGGGAGTCTACAATGAGCAGTTCTTC. Protein product: CASSPLAGVYNEQFF.

This clone came up a few times. The chain is built from TRBV10-1 and TRBJ1-3, with 7 bases that match TRBD1. The trim removed 8 bases at V and 3 bases at J, leaving 7 bases unmatched. Germline V gives CDR1 WNHNN, CDR2 SYGVQD (reference sequence). The CDR3 has 14 amino acids. This CDR3 is CASGPTGNGNTIYF. For the CDR3, the DNA is TGCGCCAGCGGACCGACAGGGAATGGAAACACCATATATTTT.

The rearrangement links TRBV5-4 to TRBJ1-1; 8 bases line up with TRBD1. The CDR3 is 13 amino acids. Germline CDR1 is SGHNT and CDR2 is YYREEE (reference sequence). V was clipped by 4 bases and J by 8 bases; unmatched bases: 7. The DNA of the CDR3 is TGTGCCAGCAGCCCTTTGGCAGGGGGCGAAGCTTTCTTT. Its translation: CASSPLAGGEAFF.

The chain is built from TRBV27 and TRBJ2-5, with D maybe TRBD1 (6 bases). Trimming removed 1 base at V and 3 bases at J, with 15 bases between. The CDR3 contains 16 residues. The germline V gene encodes CDR1 MNHEY and CDR2 SMNVEV (reference sequence). The CDR3 DNA follows: TGTGCCAGCAGTTTATTGGGAACAGGGTTGAAAGAGACCCAGTACTTC. This gives the protein CASSLLGTGLKETQYF.

V and J are TRBV13 and TRBJ2-3; 7 bases agree with TRBD2. CDR3 length equals 13 residues. The germline V gene encodes CDR1 PRHDT and CDR2 FYEKMQ (reference sequence). V shed 8 bases, J shed 0 bases, and the junction held 2 bases outside the gene matches. CDR3 protein: CASQRGSTDTQYF. The CDR3 bases are TGTGCCAGCCAGCGGGGAAGCACAGATACGCAGTATTTT.

V is TRBV27 and J is TRBJ2-3; 9 bases fit TRBD1. The V segment lost 6 bases and the J segment 2 bases; nucleotides outside the gene matches: 3. Germline CDR1 and CDR2: MNHEY and SMNVEV (reference sequence). The length of the CDR3 is 14 residues. The CDR3 loop is CASRRDRATDTQYF. The CDR3 DNA reads TGTGCCAGCAGGCGGGACAGGGCCACAGATACGCAGTATTTT.

The table lists this clone with a few counts. V gene TRBV6-5 combines with J gene TRBJ2-3; 8 bases align to TRBD2. The CDR3 is made up of 15 amino acids. Germline loops: CDR1 MNHEY, CDR2 SVGAGI. Germline trimming cut 2 bases from V and 3 bases from J; bases unmatched to any gene: 4. CDR3 coding DNA: TGTGCCAGCAGTTACAGCGGGAGTTTAACAGATACGCAGTATTTT. The encoded protein is CASSYSGSLTDTQYF.

The CDR3 loop reads CASRVLSSYNEQFF. CDR3 DNA: TGTGCCAGCAGAGTTTTGAGCTCCTACAATGAGCAGTTCTTC. This rearrangement joins TRBV27 to TRBJ2-1; D is undetermined. Trimming removed 6 bases from V and 0 bases from J, with 9 bases in between. Germline CDR1 reads MNHEY; CDR2 reads SMNVEV (reference sequence). The CDR3 loop spans 14 amino acids.

V is TRBV28 and J is TRBJ2-3; no definite D call. Germline CDR1 reads MDHEN; CDR2 reads SYDVKM. Trimming took off 4 bases at V and 0 bases at J, with 8 bases between the two ends. The CDR3 contains 14 residues. The DNA of the CDR3 is TGTGCCAGCAGTTACACCTTAAGCACAGATACGCAGTATTTT. Translation: CASSYTLSTDTQYF.

The V call is TRBV15, the J call TRBJ1-2; D is undetermined. This CDR3 spans 15 amino acids. Trimming took off 0 bases at V and 1 base at J, with 9 bases between the two ends. Germline CDR1 and CDR2: LNHNV and YYDKDF (reference sequence). CDR3: CATSRDYNSNYGYTF. DNA for the CDR3: TGTGCCACCAGCAGAGATTATAACAGTAACTATGGCTACACCTTC.

This clone was observed a single time. The chain employs TRBV19 and TRBJ1-2; 7 bases map to TRBD1. Germline CDR1 LNHDA, CDR2 SQIVND (reference sequence). This CDR3 has 17 residues. J gave up 0 bases and V 3 bases, and 10 bases lay outside the gene matches. The CDR3 bases are TGTGCCAGTAGTATCTCCCCATCTACAGGGGCTAACTATGGCTACACCTTC. Encoded protein: CASSISPSTGANYGYTF.

The chain links TRBV28 to TRBJ2-3; D not certain. Germline CDR1 and CDR2: MDHEN and SYDVKM. The CDR3 loop spans 14 amino acids. The germline V and J ends were trimmed by 5 bases and 4 bases, with 13 bases remaining between them. This CDR3 reads CASSQRSGADTQYF. The CDR3 coding sequence is TGTGCCAGCAGTCAGAGGTCCGGTGCAGATACGCAGTATTTT.

The rearrangement links TRBV25-1 to TRBJ2-2, with D perhaps matching TRBD1 (5 bases). Trimming removed 4 bases at V and 4 bases at J, with 16 bases between. Germline loops: CDR1 MGHDK, CDR2 SYGVNS. The CDR3 is made up of 16 amino acids. This CDR3 is CASSGGHSSGTGELFF. As DNA, the CDR3 is TGTGCCAGCAGTGGAGGACACTCCTCGGGCACCGGGGAGCTGTTTTTT.

A single count supports this clone. This chain links TRBV18 with TRBJ2-1; 8 nucleotides match TRBD2. This CDR3 has 15 amino acids. Germline loops: CDR1 KGHSH, CDR2 LQKENI. V dropped 3 bases and J dropped 6; count of bases not matched to a gene: 7. CDR3 bases: TGTGCCAGCTCACCTCGGACTAGCTTGGGCAATGAGCAGTTCTTC. Translating it yields CASSPRTSLGNEQFF.

This rearrangement joins TRBV7-9 to TRBJ1-1, with D maybe TRBD1 (5 bases). The germline gives CDR1 SEHNR, CDR2 FQNEAQ (reference sequence). V lost 5 bases and J 0 bases, leaving 16 bases between the germline ends. This CDR3 region has 16 residues. CDR3: CASSRRQTRMNTEAFF. In DNA form, the CDR3 reads TGTGCCAGCAGCCGGAGACAGACTAGAATGAACACTGAAGCTTTCTTT.

The chain couples TRBV11-2 to TRBJ1-1; tentatively, D is TRBD1 (5 bases). The length of the CDR3 is 14 residues. Between the trimmed V and J ends, which lost 1 base and 3 bases, there was a span of 9 bases. CDR1 and CDR2 from the germline V gene are SGHAT and FQNNGV. CDR3 bases: TGTGCCAGCAGCTTAGGGGAGGGGCACACTGAAGCTTTCTTT. As protein: CASSLGEGHTEAFF.

This rearrangement joins TRBV29-1 to TRBJ1-1; TRBD1 aligns across 7 bases. V was pared by 6 bases and J by 8 bases, with 3 bases of the junction left unmatched. Looked up from germline, CDR1 is SQVTM and CDR2 is ANQGSEA. This CDR3 spans 10 amino acids. The CDR3 bases are TGCAGCGTGGGGGACAGCGAAGCTTTCTTT. Translated: CSVGDSEAFF.

V usage is TRBV2 and J usage is TRBJ2-7; D might be TRBD1 (6 bases). Per the germline V gene, CDR1 is SNHLY and CDR2 is FYNNEI. The CDR3 has 13 residues. V was shortened by 5 bases and J by 5 bases, with 13 bases between the two germline ends. This CDR3 reads CASSQGSIHEQYF. The CDR3 DNA is TGTGCCAGCAGTCAGGGGTCAATCCACGAGCAGTACTTC. Complete variable domain (other parts from reference TRBV2 and TRBJ2-7): EPEVTQTPSHQVTQMGQEVILRCVPISNHLYFYWYRQILGQKVEFLVSFYNNEISEKSEIFDDQFSVERPDGSNFTLKIRSTKLEDSAMYFCASSQGSIHEQYFGPGTRLTVT.

This chain joins TRBV10-3 and TRBJ2-3, with D perhaps matching TRBD2 (5 bases). Trimming cost V 2 bases and J 2 bases, with 14 bases left between them. This CDR3 comprises 16 residues. Germline V gene sequence: CDR1 ENHRY, CDR2 SYGVKD. In DNA form, the CDR3 reads TGTGCCATCAGTGAGGTCGGGATAAGCCCCACAGATACGCAGTATTTT. Translation: CAISEVGISPTDTQYF.

This chain uses TRBV2 with TRBJ2-5, with 7 bases aligning to TRBD1. The junction had 6 bases not matched to a gene; V was cut back by 1 base and J by 4 bases. Germline V gene lookup returns CDR1 SNHLY and CDR2 FYNNEI. The CDR3 is 15 residues long. The CDR3 loop reads CASSEGQGVGETQYF. The CDR3 nucleotides read TGTGCCAGCAGTGAAGGGCAGGGGGTGGGAGAGACCCAGTACTTC.

This chain joins TRBV12-3 or TRBV12-4 and TRBJ1-2, with D unclear. The CDR3 is 13 amino acids. Between the trimmed V and J ends, which lost 7 bases and 4 bases, there was a span of 13 bases. The CDR3 bases are TGTGCCAGCACAATAGACAATCTCTATGGCTACACCTTC. Protein product: CASTIDNLYGYTF.

This chain joins TRBV7-2 and TRBJ2-7; 9 nucleotides align to TRBD2. CDR3 length: 15 residues. Germline V gives CDR1 SGHTA, CDR2 FQGNSA. V lost 2 bases and J lost 4; bases outside the gene matches: 6. CDR3 bases: TGTGCCAGCAGCTTACGACTAGCGGAACTATACGAGCAGTACTTC. It is translated as CASSLRLAELYEQYF.

The J gene is TRBJ1-1, the V gene TRBV9, with D tentatively TRBD1 (5 bases). The CDR3 covers 17 residues. Germline V gene sequence: CDR1 SGDLS, CDR2 YYNGEE. V lost 0 bases to trimming and J lost 5 bases, with 20 bases between them. CDR3 DNA: TGTGCCAGCAGCGTAGAAGGTTCAGTAGGGGAGGTGACTGAAGCTTTCTTT. Translated, it gives CASSVEGSVGEVTEAFF.

This clone was observed a single time. This chain links TRBV2 with TRBJ2-7; 11 bases map to TRBD2. The CDR3 spans 14 residues. V dropped 6 bases and J dropped 6; count of bases not matched to a gene: 7. Germline loops: CDR1 SNHLY, CDR2 FYNNEI. The CDR3 spells CASRRVAGGPEQYF. CDR3 in DNA: TGTGCCAGCAGGCGGGTAGCGGGAGGGCCCGAGCAGTACTTC.

This clone has only one observation. The rearrangement uses TRBV3-1 (or the pseudogene TRBV3-2) and TRBJ2-7; TRBD1 matches 9 bases. Germline V gene data show CDR1 as LGHDT and CDR2 as YNNKEL (reference sequence). Trimming cost V 1 base and J 0 bases; bases outside gene matches: 1. CDR3 length: 15 amino acids. The CDR3 nucleotides are TGTGCCAGCAGCCAAGCGACAGGGGGCTCCTACGAGCAGTACTTC. Encoded protein: CASSQATGGSYEQYF.

The chain couples TRBV6-5 to TRBJ1-6, with no clear D. The CDR3 is made up of 15 amino acids. Germline CDR1 MNHEY, CDR2 SVGAGI. V gave up 6 bases and J gave up 4 bases, with 13 bases separating them. This CDR3 reads CASSRREAYNSPLHF. The CDR3 DNA is TGTGCCAGCAGCCGACGGGAGGCGTATAATTCACCCCTCCACTTT.

The DNA of the CDR3 is TGTGCCAGCAGTTGGCAAGCCGGGACAGTGGAGACCCAGTACTTC. Translated: CASSWQAGTVETQYF. V is TRBV11-1 and J is TRBJ2-5; 7 nucleotides align to TRBD1. The CDR3 extends over 15 amino acids. The germline gives CDR1 SGHAT, CDR2 FQDESV (reference sequence). The V and J ends lost 6 bases and 5 bases, in that order; junction bases with no gene match: 12.

The gene calls are TRBV30 and TRBJ1-6, with a tentative D call TRBD1 (6 bases). There are 15 residues in the CDR3. Germline V CDR1 and CDR2: GTSNPN, SVGIG (reference sequence). V dropped 5 bases and J dropped 9 bases, with 20 bases sitting between them. This chain's CDR3 is CAWSPGPGDRSPLHF. The CDR3 coding sequence is TGTGCCTGGTCCCCTGGTCCAGGGGATCGTTCACCCCTCCACTTT.